The 8 T cell receptor beta chains below all came from one sample that was sequenced in a study of shared clonotypes between healthy human individuals. TCRdb's table, derived via immunoSEQ multiplex PCR, lists solely in-frame clones and lacks some. The sample has approximately 2,000,000 clones; 85% to 95% are singletons. Sequencing was done on a sample of naive CD4+ T cells from PBMCs. The sample's subset: CD45RA+ positively selected. The receptors come from a man younger than 30 in good health. Some clones in this sample may be carry-over from other donors' samples.

A single count supports this clone. In the same sample, other DNA sequences code for this CDR3. The CDR3 protein is CASSVGSSTDTQYF. CDR3 coding DNA: TGTGCCAGCAGTGTAGGGTCTAGCACAGATACGCAGTATTTT. This chain connects TRBV2 to TRBJ2-3; unclear D gene. The V gene lost 4 bases and the J gene lost 0 bases, with 8 bases spanning the gap. Looked up from germline, CDR1 is SNHLY and CDR2 is FYNNEI. The CDR3 totals 14 residues.

The chain combines TRBV19 with TRBJ1-1, with D possibly being TRBD1 (6 bases). The V gene's germline CDR1 is LNHDA and CDR2 SQIVND (reference sequence). The CDR3 loop spans 16 amino acids. Trimming stripped 6 bases from V and 1 base from J, with 18 bases between. CDR3 bases: TGTGCCAGTAGCCCATATAGGGGGAATCGGAACACTGAAGCTTTCTTT. This codes for CASSPYRGNRNTEAFF.

The chain couples TRBV9 to TRBJ2-1; the D gene is possibly TRBD1 (6 bases). The CDR3 spans 14 residues. Per germline, CDR1 SGDLS and CDR2 YYNGEE. Trimming stripped 3 bases from V and 7 bases from J, with 14 bases between. The CDR3 loop is CASSATGHANEQFF. The CDR3 coding sequence is TGTGCCAGCAGCGCCACGGGACACGCAAATGAGCAGTTCTTC.

The chain carries TRBV19 and TRBJ2-5; D unclear. CDR3 length: 14 amino acids. The germline CDR1 and CDR2 sequences are LNHDA and SQIVND (reference sequence). Trimming removed 3 bases from V and 5 bases from J, with 13 bases in between. CDR3 DNA sequence: TGTGCCAGTAGTATTAGTAACGGACGGGAGACCCAGTACTTC. It codes for CASSISNGRETQYF.

This clone appeared once. The identical CDR3 is also encoded by other nucleotide sequences in the sample. V gene TRBV7-3 combines with J gene TRBJ2-5; a possible D gene is TRBD2 (6 bases). This CDR3 has 13 amino acids. Trimming left V 5 bases short and J 3 bases short, with 10 bases between. CDR1 SGHTA and CDR2 FQGTGA come from the germline V gene. As DNA, the CDR3 is TGTGCCAGCAGCCTGGGGGGAGAAGAGACCCAGTACTTC. Amino acids: CASSLGGEETQYF.

This clone was recorded only once. This sequence joins TRBV5-1 and TRBJ2-7; D is possibly TRBD1 or TRBD2 (5 bases each). V lost 3 bases to trimming and J lost 6 bases, with 19 bases between them. The CDR3 covers 15 residues. Germline-derived CDR1 and CDR2 are SGHRS and YFSETQ. Here the CDR3 reads CASSSPSLVGVEQYF. CDR3 DNA: TGCGCCAGCAGCTCCCCATCCTTAGTGGGGGTCGAGCAGTACTTC.

This rearrangement joins TRBV7-9 to TRBJ1-1; D gene ambiguous. V lost 8 bases to trimming and J lost 7 bases, with 11 bases between them. CDR3 size: 11 residues. Germline CDR1 and CDR2: SEHNR and FQNEAQ (reference sequence). The CDR3: CASSTLGEAFF. CDR3 in DNA: TGTGCCAGCTCCACGCTGGGTGAAGCTTTCTTT.

The count of this clone is one. The genes are TRBV7-9 and TRBJ2-7; 10 bases fit TRBD2. After removal of 6 bases from V and 2 bases from J, the junction contained 4 bases not matched to a gene. The CDR3 length is 14 residues. Per germline, CDR1 SEHNR and CDR2 FQNEAQ (reference sequence). Here the CDR3 DNA reads TGTGCCAGCAGGGACCTAGCGGGAGCCTACGAGCAGTACTTC. It yields the protein CASRDLAGAYEQYF.